These 5 T cell receptor beta chains were sequenced from one sample in a study of blood T cells in healthy people across ages. A second roughly 6 to 11 cycle PCR used barcoded and J-beta primers. MiXCR, run by TCRdb on the 5' RACE reads, gives a single entry per CDR3 protein. This sample has about 830,000 distinct CDR3 sequences, with 62% found just once. Sample: blood. These receptors were obtained from a man under 40 in good health.

This chain links TRBV6-1 with TRBJ1-6, with 7 bases matching TRBD1. CDR1 is MNHNS, CDR2 SASEGT, per germline. The CDR3 is 18 amino acids. V lost 7 bases and J lost 5; bases outside the gene matches: 17. The CDR3 reads CASTRKGQARYDNSPLHF. Written as DNA, the CDR3 is TGTGCCAGCACACGGAAAGGACAGGCGAGATACGATAATTCACCCCTCCACTTT.

This clonotype was seen just once. The chain uses TRBV20-1 and TRBJ1-3; D unclear. Germline lookup yields CDR1 DFQATT and CDR2 SNEGSKA (reference sequence). The V end was cut by 6 bases, the J end by 3 bases, with 9 bases between. CDR3 size: 12 residues. CDR3 region: CSAVDLGNTIYF. CDR3 nucleotide sequence: TGCAGTGCAGTGGACCTTGGAAACACCATATATTTT.

V and J are TRBV5-1 and TRBJ1-2; TRBD1 might be the D (5 bases). CDR3 length: 13 amino acids. Germline V lookup: CDR1 SGHRS, CDR2 YFSETQ. V was pared by 4 bases and J by 5 bases, with 12 bases between. CDR3 in amino acids: CASSARDAYGYTF. The CDR3 DNA reads as TGCGCCAGCAGCGCTAGGGACGCGTATGGCTACACCTTC.

There are a few counts of this clonotype. The chain is built from TRBV9 and TRBJ2-7; D may match TRBD1 or TRBD2 (7 bases each). The CDR3 consists of 17 residues. V dropped 4 bases and J dropped 5 bases, with 25 bases sitting between them. Germline-derived CDR1 and CDR2 are SGDLS and YYNGEE. The CDR3 sequence: CASSPRGGKTTTHEQYF. Written as DNA, the CDR3 is TGTGCCAGCAGCCCCAGGGGGGGGAAGACGACAACCCACGAGCAGTACTTC. Using reference TRBV9 and TRBJ2-7 for the parts outside the CDR3, the full variable domain is DSGVTQTPKHLITATGQRVTLRCSPRSGDLSVYWYQQSLDQGLQFLIQYYNGEERAKGNILERFSAQQFPDLHSELNLSSLELGDSALYFCASSPRGGKTTTHEQYFGPGTRLTVT.

The rearrangement joins TRBV10-3 to TRBJ2-3, with 7 bases identical to TRBD2. This CDR3 has 16 residues. Germline V lookup: CDR1 ENHRY, CDR2 SYGVKD. Trimming removed 3 bases from V and 4 bases from J; junction bases left unmatched: 10. In nucleotides, the CDR3 is TGTGCCATCAGTGAAGCTGGCCTTGGGGGGGCAGATACGCAGTATTTT. It translates to CAISEAGLGGADTQYF.